This paragraph reports one T cell receptor (beta chain). Its antigen is unidentified. This specimen belongs to a study of T cell repertoires in cytomegalovirus infection. Study at large: Recently identified HLA-C-restricted and well-studied HLA-B-restricted CMV epitopes were used. Matching HLA type and CMV infection were both indicated by public TCR beta signatures.

Study-level points and caveats: Ex vivo responses were dominated by HLA-C-restricted CMV-specific TCR beta clonotypes.

The CDR3 runs to 14 residues. Germline lookup yields CDR1 SNHLY and CDR2 FYNNEI. Trimming removed 6 bases at V and 0 bases at J, with 12 bases between. TCRdb re-called the reads with MiXCR, one entry per CDR3 protein. Here the sample spans 95,000 to 120,000 distinct CDR3 sequences, 30% to 35% being singletons. The receptor was isolated from a human donor in good health (CMV status not recorded). Some clones in this sample may be carry-over from other donors' samples. The sample in question was CD8+ T cells from cultured PBMCs, obtained from culture after CMV antigen stimulation. V usage is TRBV2 and J usage is TRBJ2-7; tentatively, D is TRBD2 (5 bases). The CDR3 coding sequence is TGTGCCAGCAGATACCGGGGATCCTCCTACGAGCAGTACTTC. Translation gives CASRYRGSSYEQYF.